Below, 13 T cell receptor beta chains from the same sample are listed, as sequenced in a study of blood T cell repertoires in COVID-19. TCRdb's copy holds only in-frame clones and misses some; the assay was immunoSEQ multiplex PCR. This sample has 150,000 to 200,000 clones, with around nine tenths found just once. Specimen: peripheral blood. These receptor sequences come from a man aged 55 to 70 with active or convalescent COVID-19.

This chain uses TRBV18 with TRBJ2-5, with 9 bases matching TRBD1. J gave up 2 bases and V 2 bases, and 9 bases lay outside the gene matches. CDR1 is KGHSH and CDR2 is LQKENI in the germline V gene. The CDR3 sequence is 17 residues long. The CDR3 loop is CASSPYRGQSYQETQYF. For the CDR3, the DNA is TGTGCCAGCTCACCATACAGGGGGCAAAGTTATCAAGAGACCCAGTACTTC.

The V gene is TRBV5-4, the J gene TRBJ1-1; 8 nucleotides align to TRBD1. After removal of 1 base from V and 4 bases from J, the junction contained 6 bases not matched to a gene. Looked up from germline, CDR1 is SGHNT and CDR2 is YYREEE (reference sequence). The CDR3 contains 15 residues. CDR3: CASSLTGQGGTEAFF. The CDR3 DNA reads TGTGCCAGCAGCTTGACAGGACAGGGTGGCACTGAAGCTTTCTTT. The full variable domain, in which reference TRBV5-4 and TRBJ1-1 provide the parts outside the CDR3, is ETGVTQSPTHLIKTRGQQVTLRCSSQSGHNTVSWYQQALGQGPQFIFQYYREEENGRGNFPPRFSGLQFPNYSSELNVNALELDDSALYLCASSLTGQGGTEAFFGQGTRLTVV.

This clone is a singleton in its sample. This chain connects TRBV15 to TRBJ1-2; 7 bases are a match to TRBD1. CDR3 length equals 14 residues. With V trimmed by 4 bases and J by 1 base, 3 bases remained unmatched. CDR1 and CDR2 from the germline V gene are LNHNV and YYDKDF (reference sequence). CDR3 residues: CATSIRQGNYGYTF. For the CDR3, the DNA is TGTGCCACCAGCATCAGACAGGGTAACTATGGCTACACCTTC.

V and J are TRBV5-6 and TRBJ1-1; 8 nucleotides match TRBD1. The V gene's germline CDR1 is SGHDT and CDR2 YYEEEE. The CDR3 runs 13 residues. Trimming removed 3 bases from V and 5 bases from J; junction bases left unmatched: 3. The CDR3 DNA reads TGTGCCAGCAGCTGGACAGGGAGGACTGAAGCTTTCTTT. As protein: CASSWTGRTEAFF.

The genes are TRBV27 and TRBJ1-5; tentatively, D is TRBD1 (6 bases). This CDR3 contains 12 residues. V was pared by 6 bases and J by 6 bases, with 9 bases between. Germline CDR1 reads MNHEY; CDR2 reads SMNVEV (reference sequence). The CDR3 region is CASRTGSQPQHF. CDR3 coding DNA: TGTGCCAGCAGGACAGGATCTCAGCCCCAGCATTTT.

The chain combines TRBV19 with TRBJ1-2; TRBD1 might be the D (6 bases). Germline V gene sequence: CDR1 LNHDA, CDR2 SQIVND (reference sequence). Between the trimmed V and J ends, which lost 7 bases and 0 bases, there was a span of 30 bases. CDR3 length: 20 amino acids. The CDR3 protein is CASTPEAAGAHRRTNYGYTF. CDR3 nucleotide sequence: TGTGCCAGTACCCCTGAAGCCGCAGGGGCGCATCGACGAACTAACTATGGCTACACCTTC.

This chain uses TRBV7-9 with TRBJ1-1; TRBD1 matches 10 bases. This CDR3 is built from 16 residues. V dropped 5 bases and J dropped 1; count of bases not matched to a gene: 7. Germline assignment: CDR1 SEHNR and CDR2 FQNEAQ (reference sequence). DNA of the CDR3: TGTGCCAGCAGCGGTCCCGGGACAGGGGCGAACACTGAAGCTTTCTTT. It encodes CASSGPGTGANTEAFF.

CDR3: CASSYTRLAGQETQYF. The CDR3 coding sequence is TGCGCCAGCAGCTACACACGACTAGCGGGACAAGAGACCCAGTACTTC. The chain combines TRBV5-1 with TRBJ2-5, with 11 positions matching TRBD2. The length of the CDR3 is 16 residues. With V trimmed by 3 bases and J by 2 bases, 6 bases remained unmatched. CDR1 SGHRS and CDR2 YFSETQ come from the germline V gene. Looking up the rest from reference TRBV5-1 and TRBJ2-5 gives the full variable domain: KAGVTQTPRYLIKTRGQQVTLSCSPISGHRSVSWYQQTPGQGLQFLFEYFSETQRNKGNFPGRFSGRQFSNSRSEMNVSTLELGDSALYLCASSYTRLAGQETQYFGPGTRLLVL.

The J gene is TRBJ1-2, the V gene TRBV21-1. TRBV21-1 is a listed pseudogene. The CDR3 length is 10 residues. The CDR3 here is CASSNDGYTF. CDR3 nucleotides: TGTGCCAGCAGCAACGATGGCTACACCTTC.

This chain connects TRBV5-4 to TRBJ2-1; 7 bases align to TRBD2. Germline assignment: CDR1 SGHNT and CDR2 YYREEE (reference sequence). The V segment lost 0 bases and the J segment 0 bases; nucleotides outside the gene matches: 3. The CDR3 runs 16 residues. CDR3 sequence: CASSLEAGSSYNEQFF. In nucleotides, the CDR3 is TGTGCCAGCAGCTTGGAAGCGGGGAGCTCCTACAATGAGCAGTTCTTC.

The CDR3 loop is CASSYPTSGRLNTGELFF. The DNA of the CDR3 is TGTGCCAGCAGTTACCCGACTAGCGGAAGACTCAACACCGGGGAGCTGTTTTTT. The rearrangement uses TRBV6-2 or TRBV6-3 and TRBJ2-2; TRBD2 agrees at 9 bases. Germline V gene sequence: CDR1 MNHEY, CDR2 SVGEGT. This CDR3 has 18 residues. Trimming cost V 2 bases and J 2 bases; bases outside gene matches: 9.

The chain couples TRBV9 to TRBJ1-5; weak D call: TRBD1 (6 bases). Looked up from germline, CDR1 is SGDLS and CDR2 is YYNGEE. The length of the CDR3 is 16 residues. V lost 4 bases to trimming and J lost 2 bases, with 16 bases between them. The CDR3 loop reads CASSPSRGGRNQPQHF. CDR3 sequence (DNA): TGTGCCAGCAGCCCTTCACGGGGGGGGCGCAATCAGCCCCAGCATTTT.

The chain combines TRBV5-8 with TRBJ1-5, with a weak D call TRBD1 (6 bases). Germline lookup yields CDR1 SGHTS and CDR2 YDEGEE. The CDR3 covers 16 residues. Trimming removed 1 base from V and 0 bases from J, with 11 bases in between. This CDR3 is CASSLRGGDSNQPQHF. The DNA of the CDR3 is TGTGCCAGCAGCTTGAGGGGGGGGGATAGCAATCAGCCCCAGCATTTT.